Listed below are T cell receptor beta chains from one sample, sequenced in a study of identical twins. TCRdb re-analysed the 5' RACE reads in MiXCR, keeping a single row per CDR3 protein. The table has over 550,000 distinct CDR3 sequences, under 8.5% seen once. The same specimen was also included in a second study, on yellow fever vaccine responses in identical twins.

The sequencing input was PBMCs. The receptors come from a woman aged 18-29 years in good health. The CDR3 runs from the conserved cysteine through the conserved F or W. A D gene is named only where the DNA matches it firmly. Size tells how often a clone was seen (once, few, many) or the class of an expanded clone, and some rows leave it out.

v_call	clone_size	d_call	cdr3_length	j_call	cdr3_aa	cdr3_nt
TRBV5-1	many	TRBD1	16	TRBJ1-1	CASSLAGQLLNTEAFF	TGCGCCAGCAGCTTGGCGGGACAGCTTTTGAACACTGAAGCTTTCTTT
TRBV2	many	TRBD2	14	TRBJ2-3	CASRASGYTDTQYF	TGTGCCAGCAGGGCTAGCGGGTACACAGATACGCAGTATTTT
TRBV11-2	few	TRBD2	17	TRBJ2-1	CASGLAGGRSSYNEQFF	TGTGCCAGCGGCCTAGCGGGGGGACGGAGCTCCTACAATGAGCAGTTCTTC
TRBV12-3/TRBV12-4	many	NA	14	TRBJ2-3	CASSPDSSTDTQYF	TGTGCCAGCAGCCCGGACAGTAGCACAGATACGCAGTATTTT
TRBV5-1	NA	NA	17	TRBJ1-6	CASSRTTGGGDNSPLHF	TGCGCCAGCAGCAGGACCACAGGTGGGGGCGATAATTCACCCCTCCACTTT
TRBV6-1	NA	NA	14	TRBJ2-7	CASSFDRFVNEQCF	TGTGCCAGCAGCTTCGACCGCTTCGTAAACGAGCAGTGCTTC
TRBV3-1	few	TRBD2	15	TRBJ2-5	CASSSGLAGAKTQYF	TGTGCCAGCAGCTCGGGACTAGCGGGAGCCAAGACCCAGTACTTC
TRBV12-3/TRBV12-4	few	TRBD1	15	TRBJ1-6	CASSSRTGGDSPLHF	TGTGCCAGCAGTTCGCGAACAGGGGGTGACTCACCCCTCCACTTT
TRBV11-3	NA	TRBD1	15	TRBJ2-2	CASSPGTGVAGELFF	TGTGCCAGCAGCCCGGGGACAGGGGTGGCCGGGGAGCTGTTTTTT
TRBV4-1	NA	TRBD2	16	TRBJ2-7	CASSQWLAGGPYEQYF	TGCGCCAGCAGCCAATGGCTAGCGGGCGGACCCTACGAGCAGTACTTC
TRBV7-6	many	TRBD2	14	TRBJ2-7	CASSFAREGFEQYF	TGTGCCAGCAGCTTCGCCCGGGAGGGTTTCGAGCAGTACTTC
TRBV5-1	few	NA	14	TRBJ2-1	CASSLGAQMEGQFF	TGCGCCAGCAGCTTGGGGGCCCAGATGGAGGGGCAGTTCTTC
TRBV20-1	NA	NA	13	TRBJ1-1	CSARTISNTEAFF	TGCAGTGCTAGAACCATTTCGAACACTGAAGCTTTCTTT
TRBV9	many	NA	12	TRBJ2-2	CATGDPTGELFF	TGTGCCACAGGGGACCCCACCGGGGAGCTGTTTTTT
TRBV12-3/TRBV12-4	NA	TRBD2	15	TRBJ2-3	CASTLAGGPGDTQYF	TGTGCCAGCACCCTAGCGGGGGGGCCCGGAGATACGCAGTATTTT
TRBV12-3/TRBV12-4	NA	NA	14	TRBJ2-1	CASSWLQLSGEQFF	TGTGCCAGCAGCTGGCTACAGTTGAGTGGTGAGCAGTTCTTC
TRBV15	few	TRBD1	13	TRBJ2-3	CATTDRVLDTQYF	TGTGCCACCACCGACAGGGTTTTGGATACGCAGTATTTT
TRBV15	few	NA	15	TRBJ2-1	CATSRTGASYNEQFF	TGTGCCACCAGCCGCACCGGGGCCTCCTACAATGAGCAGTTCTTC
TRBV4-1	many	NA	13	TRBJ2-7	CASSQEQLYEQYF	TGCGCCAGCAGCCAAGAACAGCTCTACGAGCAGTACTTC
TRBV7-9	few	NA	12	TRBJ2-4	CASSSDRRIQYF	TGTGCCAGCAGCTCCGACAGGCGCATTCAGTACTTC
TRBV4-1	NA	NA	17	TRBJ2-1	CASSQAPGLRRYNEQFF	TGCGCCAGCAGCCAAGCACCGGGCCTTAGGAGATACAATGAGCAGTTCTTC
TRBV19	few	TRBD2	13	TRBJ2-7	CASREREPREQYF	TGTGCCAGCAGGGAGCGGGAGCCGCGCGAGCAGTACTTC
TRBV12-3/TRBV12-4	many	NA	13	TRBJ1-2	CASTSGRNYGYTF	TGTGCCAGCACCTCGGGGAGAAACTATGGCTACACCTTC
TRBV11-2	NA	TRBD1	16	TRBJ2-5	CASSLTQGARLETQYF	TGTGCCAGCAGCCTAACACAGGGGGCGCGATTGGAGACCCAGTACTTC
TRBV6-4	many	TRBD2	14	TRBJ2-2	CASSLAGGAGELFF	TGTGCCAGCAGTCTAGCGGGAGGAGCCGGGGAGCTGTTTTTT
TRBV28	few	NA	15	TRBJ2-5	CASSFGGHPYGTQYF	TGTGCCAGCAGTTTTGGGGGACACCCGTATGGGACCCAGTACTTC